This T cell receptor (beta chain) is from a study of control samples from healthy donors and cancer patients. TCRdb keeps only in-frame clones here, not all; method: immunoSEQ multiplex PCR. The sample includes 85,000 to 95,000 clones, approximately 93% seen only once; the top ten take roughly 0.9%. The CDR3 loop spans 15 amino acids. Per the germline V gene, CDR1 is LNHNV and CDR2 is YYDKDF (reference sequence). The trim removed 0 bases at V and 7 bases at J, leaving 3 bases unmatched. This TCR came from a woman in her 30s in good health. J is TRBJ2-4 and V is TRBV15; TRBD1 agrees at 10 bases. Source material: blood. The CDR3 coding sequence is TGTGCCACCAGCAGAGATCCGGGACAGGGGAACATTCAGTACTTC. It yields the protein CATSRDPGQGNIQYF.